The clone carrying this T cell receptor beta chain has only a few counts. Unique molecular identifiers were incorporated when the TCRbeta library was constructed. From the PCR reads, TCRdb called clonotypes with MiXCR, one entry per CDR3 protein. The data hold about 360,000 distinct CDR3 sequences, with 13% observed a single time. This entry comes from a study of T-cell reconstitution after alpha-beta-depleted transplantation in children. Germline values: CDR1 SGHTA, CDR2 FQGNSA. The CDR3 covers 14 residues. The V gene lost 5 bases and the J gene lost 4 bases, with 14 bases spanning the gap. The sequence was obtained from a human donor who donated a stem cell graft to a child with Fanconi anemia. This sequence joins TRBV7-2 and TRBJ1-1; D is perhaps TRBD1 (5 bases). The sequences come from PBMCs, collected from the stem cell graft. CDR3 loop: CASSRDPDSTEAFF. The CDR3 nucleotides read TGTGCCAGCAGCCGGGACCCGGATAGCACTGAAGCTTTCTTT. Based on the CDR3 plus reference TRBV7-2 and TRBJ1-1, the full variable domain is GAGVSQSPSNKVTEKGKDVELRCDPISGHTALYWYRQSLGQGLEFLIYFQGNSAPDKSGLPSDRFSAERTGGSVSTLTIQRTQQEDSAVYLCASSRDPDSTEAFFGQGTRLTVV.